This T cell receptor (beta chain) derives from a study of blood T cell repertoires in COVID-19. Across the whole study: The samples span acute and convalescent COVID-19 from the United States, Italy and Spain. T cells, B-cell-depleted T cells, or PBMCs supplied cDNA or gDNA.

Germline CDR1 reads LGHNA; CDR2 reads YNFKEQ. The CDR3 is made up of 15 amino acids. V lost 4 bases to trimming and J lost 5 bases, with 17 bases between them. The authors' processing: Using reference gene primer amplification, nucleated cell counts were estimated. Profiled with immunoSEQ multiplex PCR; TCRdb holds only in-frame clones, not every one. V and J calls plus clone size are reproduced from that table; the DNA served to infer D and trimming. Of 150,000 to 200,000 clones listed, 82% were seen once; the top ten hold 8.4%. This clone was picked up one time. The source of this sequence is a woman aged 70-85 years with acute or convalescent COVID-19. This sequence joins TRBV4-2 and TRBJ1-2; no reliable D call. Sequenced sample: peripheral blood. CDR3 protein: CASSPKGPQAYGYTF. For the CDR3, the DNA is TGTGCCAGCAGCCCCAAAGGTCCCCAGGCGTATGGCTACACCTTC.